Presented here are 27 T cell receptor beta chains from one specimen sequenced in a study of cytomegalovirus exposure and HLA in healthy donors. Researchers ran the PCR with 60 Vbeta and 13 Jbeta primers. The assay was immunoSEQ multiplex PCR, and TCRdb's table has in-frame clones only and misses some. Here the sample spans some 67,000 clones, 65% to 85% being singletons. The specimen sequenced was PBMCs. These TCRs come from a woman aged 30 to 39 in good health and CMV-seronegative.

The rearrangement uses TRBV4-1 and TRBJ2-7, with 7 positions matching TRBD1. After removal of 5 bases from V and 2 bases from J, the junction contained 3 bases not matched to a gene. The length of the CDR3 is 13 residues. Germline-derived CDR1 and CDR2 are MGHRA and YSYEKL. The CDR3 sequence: CASSMDRPYEQYF. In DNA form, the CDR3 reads TGCGCCAGCAGCATGGACAGGCCCTACGAGCAGTACTTC.

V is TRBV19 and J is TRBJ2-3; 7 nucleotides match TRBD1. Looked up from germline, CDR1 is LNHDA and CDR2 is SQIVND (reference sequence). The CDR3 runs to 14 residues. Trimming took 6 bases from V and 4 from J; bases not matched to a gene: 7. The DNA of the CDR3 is TGTGCCAGTAGGGAACAGGGGATTCCAGATACGCAGTATTTT. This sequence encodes CASREQGIPDTQYF. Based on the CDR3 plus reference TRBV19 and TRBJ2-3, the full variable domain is DGGITQSPKYLFRKEGQNVTLSCEQNLNHDAMYWYRQDPGQGLRLIYYSQIVNDFQKGDIAEGYSVSREKKESFPLTVTSAQKNPTAFYLCASREQGIPDTQYFGPGTRLTVL.

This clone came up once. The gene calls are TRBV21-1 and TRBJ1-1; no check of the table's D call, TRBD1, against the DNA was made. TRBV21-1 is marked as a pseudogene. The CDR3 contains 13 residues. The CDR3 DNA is TGTGCCAGGGGGACAGGGCGCTGGACTGAAGCTTTCTTT. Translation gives CARGTGRWTEAFF.

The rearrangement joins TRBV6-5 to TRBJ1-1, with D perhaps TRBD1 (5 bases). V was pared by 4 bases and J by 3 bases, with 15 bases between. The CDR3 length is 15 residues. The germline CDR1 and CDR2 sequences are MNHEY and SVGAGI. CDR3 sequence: CASSLGLRGYTEAFF. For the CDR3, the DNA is TGTGCCAGCAGTTTAGGGCTCCGGGGGTACACTGAAGCTTTCTTT.

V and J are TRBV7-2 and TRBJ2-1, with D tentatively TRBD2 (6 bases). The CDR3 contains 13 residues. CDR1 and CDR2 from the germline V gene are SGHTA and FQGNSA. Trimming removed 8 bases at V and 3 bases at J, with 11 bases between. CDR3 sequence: CASGGAIYNEQFF. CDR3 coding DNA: TGTGCCAGCGGCGGGGCGATCTACAATGAGCAGTTCTTC.

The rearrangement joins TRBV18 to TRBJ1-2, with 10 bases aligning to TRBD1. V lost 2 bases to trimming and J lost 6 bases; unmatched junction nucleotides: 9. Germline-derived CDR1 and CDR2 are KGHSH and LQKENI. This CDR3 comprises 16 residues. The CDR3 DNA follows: TGTGCCAGCTCACCATCCGGACAGGGGGGGACTGATGGCTACACCTTC. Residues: CASSPSGQGGTDGYTF.

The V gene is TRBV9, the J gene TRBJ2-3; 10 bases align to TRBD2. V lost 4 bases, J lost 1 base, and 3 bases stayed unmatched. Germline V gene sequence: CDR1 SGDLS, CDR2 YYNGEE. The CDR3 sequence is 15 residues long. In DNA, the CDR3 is TGTGCCAGCAGCTCTAGCGGGGGTGGCACAGATACGCAGTATTTT. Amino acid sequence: CASSSSGGGTDTQYF.

The DNA for the CDR3 is TGTGCCAGCAGTCCCGGGGATGGGATGGACTACGAGCAGTACTTC. It codes for CASSPGDGMDYEQYF. The chain uses TRBV27 and TRBJ2-5; TRBD2 might be the D (5 bases). The last part of the DNA fits TRBJ2-7 better; the J call may be wrong. CDR1 is MNHEY, CDR2 SMNVEV, per germline (reference sequence). The CDR3 is 15 residues long.

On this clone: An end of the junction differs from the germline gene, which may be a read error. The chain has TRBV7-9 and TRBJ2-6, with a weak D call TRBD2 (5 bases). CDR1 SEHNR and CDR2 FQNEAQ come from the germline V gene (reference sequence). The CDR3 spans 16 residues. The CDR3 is CSSSLGSGTGANVLTF. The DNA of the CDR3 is TGTTCCAGCAGCTTAGGGTCCGGGACTGGGGCCAACGTCCTGACTTTC. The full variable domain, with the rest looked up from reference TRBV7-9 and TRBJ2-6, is DTGVSQNPRHKITKRGQNVTFRCDPISEHNRLYWYRQTLGQGPEFLTYFQNEAQLEKSRLLSDRFSAERPKGSFSTLEIQRTEQGDSAMYLCSSSLGSGTGANVLTFGAGSRLTVL.

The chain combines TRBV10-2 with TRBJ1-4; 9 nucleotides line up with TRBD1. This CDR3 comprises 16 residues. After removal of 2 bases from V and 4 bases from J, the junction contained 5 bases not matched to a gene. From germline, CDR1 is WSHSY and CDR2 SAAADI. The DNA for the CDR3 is TGCGCCAGCAGTGAGCCCGGGACAGGGCGTAATGAAAAACTGTTTTTT. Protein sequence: CASSEPGTGRNEKLFF.

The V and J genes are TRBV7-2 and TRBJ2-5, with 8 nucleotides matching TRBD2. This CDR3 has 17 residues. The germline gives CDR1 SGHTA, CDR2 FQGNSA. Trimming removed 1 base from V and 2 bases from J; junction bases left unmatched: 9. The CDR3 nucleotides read TGTGCCAGCAGCTTAGTCTCCGGCGGGGGGCCTCAAGAGACCCAGTACTTC. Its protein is CASSLVSGGGPQETQYF.

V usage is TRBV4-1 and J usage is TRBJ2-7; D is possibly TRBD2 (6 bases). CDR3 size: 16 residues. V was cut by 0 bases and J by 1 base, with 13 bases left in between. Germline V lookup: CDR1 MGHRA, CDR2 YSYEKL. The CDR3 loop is CASSQEGGVLSYEQYF. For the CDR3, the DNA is TGCGCCAGCAGCCAAGAGGGGGGAGTATTATCCTACGAGCAGTACTTC.

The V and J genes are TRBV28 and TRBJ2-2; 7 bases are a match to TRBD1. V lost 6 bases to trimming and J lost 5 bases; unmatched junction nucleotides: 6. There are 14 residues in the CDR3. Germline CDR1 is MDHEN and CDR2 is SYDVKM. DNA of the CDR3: TGTGCCAGCAGGCCGGGACAGACGACCGGGGAGCTGTTTTTT. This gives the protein CASRPGQTTGELFF.

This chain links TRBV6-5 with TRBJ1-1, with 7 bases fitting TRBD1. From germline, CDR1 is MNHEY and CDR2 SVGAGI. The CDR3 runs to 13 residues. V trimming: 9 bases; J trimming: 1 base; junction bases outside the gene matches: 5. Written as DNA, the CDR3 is TGTGCCAGGAGACAGGGTAGGAACACTGAAGCTTTCTTT. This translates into CARRQGRNTEAFF.

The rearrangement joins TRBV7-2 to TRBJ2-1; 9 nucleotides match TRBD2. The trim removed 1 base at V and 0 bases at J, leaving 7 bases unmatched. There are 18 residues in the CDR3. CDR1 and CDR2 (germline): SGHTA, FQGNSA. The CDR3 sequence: CASSLGIAGALSYNEQFF. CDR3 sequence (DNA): TGTGCCAGCAGCTTAGGGATAGCGGGGGCGCTCTCCTACAATGAGCAGTTCTTC.

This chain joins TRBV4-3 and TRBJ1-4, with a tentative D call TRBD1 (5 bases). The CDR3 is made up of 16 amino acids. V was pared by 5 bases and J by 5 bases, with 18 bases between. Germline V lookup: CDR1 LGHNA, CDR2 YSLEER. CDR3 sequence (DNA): TGCGCCAGCAGCTGGGAATGGACAAATCAAAATGAAAAACTGTTTTTT. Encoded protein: CASSWEWTNQNEKLFF.

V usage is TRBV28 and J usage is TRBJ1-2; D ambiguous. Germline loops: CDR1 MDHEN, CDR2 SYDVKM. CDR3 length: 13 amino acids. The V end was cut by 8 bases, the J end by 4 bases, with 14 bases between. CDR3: CASVVGAGYGYTF. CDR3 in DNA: TGTGCCAGCGTAGTAGGTGCAGGCTATGGCTACACCTTC.

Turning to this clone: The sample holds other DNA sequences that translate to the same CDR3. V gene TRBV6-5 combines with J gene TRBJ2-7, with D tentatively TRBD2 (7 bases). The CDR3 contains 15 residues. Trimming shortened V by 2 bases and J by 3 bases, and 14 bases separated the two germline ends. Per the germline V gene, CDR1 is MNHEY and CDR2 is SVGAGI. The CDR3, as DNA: TGTGCCAGCAGTTACACGAGGGGGGGTGGCTACGAGCAGTACTTC. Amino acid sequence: CASSYTRGGGYEQYF.

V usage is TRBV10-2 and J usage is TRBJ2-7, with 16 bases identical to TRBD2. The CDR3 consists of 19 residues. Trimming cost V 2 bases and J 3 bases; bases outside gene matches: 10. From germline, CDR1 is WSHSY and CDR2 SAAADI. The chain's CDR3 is CASSEALGLAGGIDYEQYF. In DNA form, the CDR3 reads TGCGCCAGCAGTGAGGCGCTGGGACTAGCGGGGGGGATAGACTACGAGCAGTACTTC.

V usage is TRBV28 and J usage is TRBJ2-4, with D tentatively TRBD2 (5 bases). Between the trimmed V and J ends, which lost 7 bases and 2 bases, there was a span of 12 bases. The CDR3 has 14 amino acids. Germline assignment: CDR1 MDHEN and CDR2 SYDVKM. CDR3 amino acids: CASTGLGTKNIQYF. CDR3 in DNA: TGTGCCAGCACGGGGTTGGGGACCAAAAACATTCAGTACTTC.

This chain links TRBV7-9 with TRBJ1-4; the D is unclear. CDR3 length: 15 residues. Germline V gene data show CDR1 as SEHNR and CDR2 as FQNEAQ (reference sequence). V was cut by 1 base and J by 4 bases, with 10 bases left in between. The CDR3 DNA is TGTGCCAGCAGCTTAGTAGGAGGGAGTAATGAAAAACTGTTTTTT. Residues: CASSLVGGSNEKLFF.

The CDR3 loop is CASSLEGVIGTAKDNEQFF. For the CDR3, the DNA is TGTGCCAGCAGCTTAGAAGGGGTAATCGGGACAGCGAAGGACAATGAGCAGTTCTTC. The chain recombines TRBV11-3 with TRBJ2-1, with 7 nucleotides matching TRBD1. Germline-derived CDR1 and CDR2 are SGHNT and YENEEA. V shed 0 bases and J 5 bases; nucleotides not matched to a gene: 16. CDR3 length: 19 amino acids.

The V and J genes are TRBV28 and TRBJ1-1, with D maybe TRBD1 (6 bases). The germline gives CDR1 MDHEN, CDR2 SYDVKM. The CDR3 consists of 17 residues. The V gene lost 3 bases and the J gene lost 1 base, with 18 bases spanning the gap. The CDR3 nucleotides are TGTGCCAGCAGTTTGGCCAGGGGAATCTTTGGGAACACTGAAGCTTTCTTT. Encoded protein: CASSLARGIFGNTEAFF.

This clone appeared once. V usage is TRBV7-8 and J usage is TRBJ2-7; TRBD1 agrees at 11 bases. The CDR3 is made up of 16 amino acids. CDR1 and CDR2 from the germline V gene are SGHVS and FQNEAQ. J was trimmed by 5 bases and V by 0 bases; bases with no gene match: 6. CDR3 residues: CASSLAGQGARNEQYF. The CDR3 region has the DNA TGTGCCAGCAGCTTAGCCGGACAGGGGGCGAGAAACGAGCAGTACTTC. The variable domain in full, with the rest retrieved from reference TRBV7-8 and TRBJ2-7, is GAGVSQSPRYKVAKRGQDVALRCDPISGHVSLFWYQQALGQGPEFLTYFQNEAQLDKSGLPSDRFFAERPEGSVSTLKIQRTQQEDSAVYLCASSLAGQGARNEQYFGPGTRLTVT.

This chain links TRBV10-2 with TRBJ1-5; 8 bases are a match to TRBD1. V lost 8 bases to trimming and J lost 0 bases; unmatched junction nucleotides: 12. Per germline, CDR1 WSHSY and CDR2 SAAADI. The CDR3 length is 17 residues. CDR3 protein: CASLDRGSGYSNQPQHF. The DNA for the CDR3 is TGCGCCAGCCTCGACAGGGGCAGCGGTTATAGCAATCAGCCCCAGCATTTT.

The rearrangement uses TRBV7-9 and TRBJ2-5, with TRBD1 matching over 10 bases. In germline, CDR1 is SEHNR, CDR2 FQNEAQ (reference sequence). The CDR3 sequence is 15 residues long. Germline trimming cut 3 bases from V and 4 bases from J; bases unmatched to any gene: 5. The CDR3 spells CASSFGTGVGETQYF. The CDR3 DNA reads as TGTGCCAGCAGCTTCGGGACAGGGGTGGGAGAGACCCAGTACTTC. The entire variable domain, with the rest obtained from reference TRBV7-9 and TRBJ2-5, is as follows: DTGVSQNPRHKITKRGQNVTFRCDPISEHNRLYWYRQTLGQGPEFLTYFQNEAQLEKSRLLSDRFSAERPKGSFSTLEIQRTEQGDSAMYLCASSFGTGVGETQYFGPGTRLLVL.

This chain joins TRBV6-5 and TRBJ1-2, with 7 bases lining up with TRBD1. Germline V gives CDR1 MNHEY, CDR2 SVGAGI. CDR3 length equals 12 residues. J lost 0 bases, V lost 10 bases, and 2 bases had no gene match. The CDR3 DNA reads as TGTGCCACACAGGGGACTAACTATGGCTACACCTTC. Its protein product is CATQGTNYGYTF.